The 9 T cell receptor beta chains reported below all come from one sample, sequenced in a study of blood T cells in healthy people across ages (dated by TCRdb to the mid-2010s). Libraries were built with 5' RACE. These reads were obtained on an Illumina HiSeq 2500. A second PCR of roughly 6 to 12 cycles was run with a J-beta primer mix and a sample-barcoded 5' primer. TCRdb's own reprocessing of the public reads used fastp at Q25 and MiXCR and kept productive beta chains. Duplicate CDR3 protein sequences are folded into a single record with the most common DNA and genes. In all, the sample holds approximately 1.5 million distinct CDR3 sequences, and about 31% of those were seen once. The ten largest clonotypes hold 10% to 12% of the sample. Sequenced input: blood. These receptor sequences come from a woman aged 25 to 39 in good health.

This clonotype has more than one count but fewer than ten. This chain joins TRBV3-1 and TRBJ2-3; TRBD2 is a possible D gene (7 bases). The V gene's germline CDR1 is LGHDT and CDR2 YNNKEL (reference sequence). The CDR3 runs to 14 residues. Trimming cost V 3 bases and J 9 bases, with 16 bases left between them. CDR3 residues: CASSHGGGAKTQYF. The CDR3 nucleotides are TGTGCCAGCAGCCACGGTGGGGGGGCCAAGACGCAGTATTTT.

CDR3 loop: CASSVAAGGGQETQYF. CDR3 DNA: TGTGCCAGCAGCGTAGCTGCAGGGGGCGGACAAGAGACCCAGTACTTC. V usage is TRBV9 and J usage is TRBJ2-5; 8 bases align to TRBD1. Germline values: CDR1 SGDLS, CDR2 YYNGEE. This CDR3 comprises 16 residues. J gave up 2 bases and V 0 bases, and 6 bases lay outside the gene matches. The full variable domain, completed using reference TRBV9 and TRBJ2-5, is DSGVTQTPKHLITATGQRVTLRCSPRSGDLSVYWYQQSLDQGLQFLIQYYNGEERAKGNILERFSAQQFPDLHSELNLSSLELGDSALYFCASSVAAGGGQETQYFGPGTRLLVL.

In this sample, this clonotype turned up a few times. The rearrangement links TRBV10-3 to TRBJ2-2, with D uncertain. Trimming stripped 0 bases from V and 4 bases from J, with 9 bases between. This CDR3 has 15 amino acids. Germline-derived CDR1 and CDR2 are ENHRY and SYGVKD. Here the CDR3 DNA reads TGTGCCATCAGTGAGTCAGGTCCCCCCACCGGGGAGCTGTTTTTT. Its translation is CAISESGPPTGELFF.

The CDR3 sequence is CSVDDSRSYGYTF. CDR3 coding DNA: TGCAGCGTTGACGACAGTCGGTCCTATGGCTACACCTTC. The chain carries TRBV29-1 and TRBJ1-2; D may be TRBD1 (5 bases). Between the trimmed V and J ends, which lost 3 bases and 4 bases, there was a span of 12 bases. Germline assignment: CDR1 SQVTM and CDR2 ANQGSEA. This CDR3 contains 13 residues.

The CDR3 DNA reads as TGTGCCAGCAGCTTATTAGGGGGGCCCCACTACGAGCAGTACTTC. It encodes CASSLLGGPHYEQYF. The chain is built from TRBV7-3 and TRBJ2-7; TRBD1 or TRBD2 may be the D gene (6 bases each). Germline values: CDR1 SGHTA, CDR2 FQGTGA. The CDR3 is 15 amino acids. V lost 2 bases, J lost 3 bases, and 14 bases lay in between.

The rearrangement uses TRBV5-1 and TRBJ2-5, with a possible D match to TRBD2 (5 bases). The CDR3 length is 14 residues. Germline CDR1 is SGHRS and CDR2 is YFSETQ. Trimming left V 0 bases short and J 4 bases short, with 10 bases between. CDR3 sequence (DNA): TGCGCCAGCAGCTTGGACCCGAGGGCAGAGACCCAGTACTTC. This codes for CASSLDPRAETQYF.

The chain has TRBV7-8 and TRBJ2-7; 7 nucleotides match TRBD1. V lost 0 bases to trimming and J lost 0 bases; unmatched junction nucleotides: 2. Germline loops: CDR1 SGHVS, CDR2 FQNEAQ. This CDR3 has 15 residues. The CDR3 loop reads CASSLAGQLSYEQYF. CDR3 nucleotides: TGTGCCAGCAGCTTAGCGGGACAGCTCTCCTACGAGCAGTACTTC.

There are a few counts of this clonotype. The CDR3 DNA follows: TGTGCCAGCAGTATTAGCGGGAGGGGGGAGCAGTTCTTC. It specifies CASSISGRGEQFF. This rearrangement joins TRBV6-6 to TRBJ2-1, with 11 bases aligning to TRBD2. CDR1 and CDR2 (germline): MNHNY, SVGAGI (reference sequence). Losses at the gene ends were 5 bases for V and 10 bases for J; bases not matched to a gene: 4. This CDR3 contains 13 residues.

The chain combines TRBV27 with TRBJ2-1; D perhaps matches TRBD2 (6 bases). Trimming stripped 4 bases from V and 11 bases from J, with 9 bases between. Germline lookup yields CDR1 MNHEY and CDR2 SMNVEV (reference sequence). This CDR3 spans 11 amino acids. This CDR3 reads CASSSGLKQFF. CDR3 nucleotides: TGTGCCAGCAGTTCCGGACTAAAGCAGTTCTTC.